This T cell receptor (beta chain) is from a study of siplizumab effects on memory and regulatory T cells. Regarding the study as a whole: With siplizumab, cumulative frequency of CD4+ memory-derived alloreactive sequences dropped significantly. Controls had around 26% Treg-derived mappable alloreactive CD4+ clones on average, versus about 70% with siplizumab. The study found naive T cells seemingly more diverse than memory cells and seemingly major alloresponse contributors.

The assay covered 75,000 to 100,000 TCR templates per sample. The protocol was immunoSEQ multiplex PCR, while the TCRdb copy is restricted to in-frame clones and leaves out a portion. The data show about 120,000 clones, with approximately 92% seen just once and over 0.15% held by the top ten. CDR3 length: 15 residues. Per germline, CDR1 LGHNA and CDR2 YSLEER. Germline trimming cut 2 bases from V and 4 bases from J; bases unmatched to any gene: 4. Note on this clone: Antigen unknown.

Sequencing used non-Treg CD4+ T cells sorted from blood. This clonotype originated in a human donor in good health. V gene TRBV4-3 combines with J gene TRBJ1-1; 10 bases match TRBD1. The CDR3 loop reads CASSQLDRGSTEAFF. The CDR3 region has the DNA TGCGCCAGCAGCCAACTGGACAGGGGGAGCACTGAAGCTTTCTTT.